This T cell receptor beta chain was found in a study of cytomegalovirus exposure and HLA in healthy donors. Turning to this clone: Its antigen is unidentified.

Researchers ran the PCR with 60 Vbeta and 13 Jbeta primers. TCRdb keeps only in-frame clones here, not all; method: immunoSEQ multiplex PCR. The sample comprises 65,000 to 80,000 clones, under 85% of which are singletons, and around a fifth rests with the top ten. The junction had 6 bases not matched to a gene; V was cut back by 2 bases and J by 7 bases. The CDR3 totals 15 residues. Germline loops: CDR1 MNHEY, CDR2 SVGAGI. Study findings and constraints: The CMV antigen specificity of a few CMV-associated chains was confirmed through in vitro analysis. With DRB1 most and HLA-C fewest, TCR association rates differed between HLA loci in a later analysis.

Sequenced input: PBMCs. The genes are TRBV6-5 and TRBJ1-3; 9 positions agree with TRBD1. This clonotype originated in a woman aged 35 to 49 in good health and CMV-seropositive. This CDR3 is CASSYDNTGGNTIYF. The CDR3 DNA sequence: TGTGCCAGCAGTTACGACAATACAGGGGGCAACACCATATATTTT.